The entry below gives a single TCR beta chain sequence along with its context. The germline V gene has CDR1 MNHNS and CDR2 SASEGT. V gave up 8 bases and J gave up 2 bases, with 15 bases separating them. CDR3 size: 15 residues. Time point here: cycle 4 day 1 (C4D1), after more than five weeks of nivolumab. All patients relapsed after autologous stem cell transplantation, and brentuximab vedotin exposure varied. Thawed PBMCs underwent magnetic negative selection to yield purified CD4+ T cells. TCRdb keeps only in-frame clones here, not all; method: immunoSEQ multiplex PCR. In the table there are 25,000 to 30,000 clones, about 86% of which are singletons. The data belong to a study of PD-1 blockade in classical Hodgkin lymphoma.

Specimen: CD4+ T cells from blood, collected before the fourth cycle of nivolumab. The clonotype was recovered from a human donor with classical Hodgkin lymphoma. The chain carries TRBV6-1 and TRBJ1-4; possible D gene TRBD1, 5 bases. CDR3 bases: TGTGCCAGCGGGGGTCCGGGGGGTACTAATGAAAAACTGTTTTTT. As protein: CASGGPGGTNEKLFF.